This entry concerns a single TCR beta chain. Its matching antigen is unknown. This same CDR3 is encoded by further DNA sequences in the sample. Participating donors were healthy, HIV-negative adults free of recent acute infections or vaccinations. This specimen belongs to a study of shared clonotypes between healthy human individuals. On the study more broadly: Researchers drew samples from two women and a few men aged 18 to 49.

CDR1 SGHTA and CDR2 FQGTGA come from the germline V gene. The V end lost 4 bases, the J end lost 5 bases, and 11 bases lay between the germline ends. There are 14 residues in the CDR3. Researchers divided each subset's genomic DNA evenly across several immunoSEQ plates. Some clones are missing from TCRdb's copy, which holds only in-frame ones; the method was immunoSEQ multiplex PCR. This sample has some 1.1 million clones, with 70% to 85% found just once. Broader study findings: A handful of donors held around 5% of naive CD4 clonotypes in common.

Material for sequencing was memory CD4+ T cells from PBMCs. Subset given: CD45RA-negative fraction. V usage is TRBV7-3 and J usage is TRBJ2-2, with D possibly called TRBD1 or TRBD2 (5 bases each). The sequence derives from a young man in good health. Some clones in this sample may be carry-over from other donors' samples. The chain's CDR3 is CASSSGQGTGELFF. The CDR3 nucleotides are TGTGCCAGCAGCTCGGGGCAGGGTACCGGGGAGCTGTTTTTT.